Below, 32 T cell receptor beta chains from the same sample are listed, as sequenced in a study of cytomegalovirus exposure and HLA in healthy donors. Primers included in the PCR were 60 Vbeta and 13 Jbeta primers. The method was immunoSEQ multiplex PCR; TCRdb's version includes in-frame clones alone and lacks a portion of them. The sample yields roughly 120,000 clones, approximately 80% seen once. Sequenced input: PBMCs. These receptors were taken from a male donor in good health and CMV-seropositive.

The V and J genes are TRBV7-8 and TRBJ2-7; weak D call: TRBD1 (6 bases). This CDR3 region has 15 residues. Germline-derived CDR1 and CDR2 are SGHVS and FQNEAQ. The germline V and J ends were trimmed by 5 bases and 4 bases, with 18 bases remaining between them. The CDR3 DNA reads as TGTGCCAGCAGCCAAACGGATGGGGGCCCATACGAGCAGTACTTC. Translated, it gives CASSQTDGGPYEQYF.

This clone was detected only once. V and J are TRBV28 and TRBJ1-5; D perhaps matches TRBD1 (5 bases). Trimming shortened V by 2 bases and J by 1 base, and 6 bases separated the two germline ends. The CDR3 covers 14 residues. From germline, CDR1 is MDHEN and CDR2 SYDVKM. In nucleotides, the CDR3 is TGTGCCAGCAGTTTAGACAGCAGCAATCAGCCCCAGCATTTT. As protein: CASSLDSSNQPQHF.

The CDR3 nucleotides read TGTGCCAGCAGCCTCTCCCTAGCGGGAGGCCACAATGAGCAGTTCTTC. This codes for CASSLSLAGGHNEQFF. The chain recombines TRBV11-1 with TRBJ2-1; 11 nucleotides match TRBD2. The CDR3 spans 16 residues. Germline lookup yields CDR1 SGHAT and CDR2 FQDESV (reference sequence). The V segment lost 5 bases and the J segment 5 bases; nucleotides outside the gene matches: 8.

The genes are TRBV28 and TRBJ2-7; 9 bases fit TRBD2. This CDR3 has 16 residues. CDR1 and CDR2 (germline): MDHEN, SYDVKM. V lost 4 bases to trimming and J lost 0 bases; unmatched junction nucleotides: 7. CDR3 residues: CASSSLAGLTSYEQYF. The CDR3 coding sequence is TGTGCCAGCAGTTCCCTAGCGGGACTAACCTCCTACGAGCAGTACTTC.

This chain links TRBV10-3 with TRBJ2-7; 8 nucleotides agree with TRBD2. CDR3 length equals 14 residues. V trimming: 8 bases; J trimming: 3 bases; junction bases outside the gene matches: 9. Germline assignment: CDR1 ENHRY and CDR2 SYGVKD. For the CDR3, the DNA is TGTGCCATCGGGGAGACTAGCGAGGACTACGAGCAGTACTTC. It specifies CAIGETSEDYEQYF.

The chain is built from TRBV28 and TRBJ1-4; 9 nucleotides align to TRBD1. Germline V gene data show CDR1 as MDHEN and CDR2 as SYDVKM. Losses at the gene ends were 7 bases for V and 6 bases for J; bases not matched to a gene: 9. The length of the CDR3 is 15 residues. CDR3 coding DNA: TGTGCCAGCACCTACTGGGACAGGGTTTATGAAAAACTGTTTTTT. Its translation: CASTYWDRVYEKLFF.

This chain joins TRBV9 and TRBJ2-1; TRBD2 matches 12 bases. J gave up 8 bases and V 0 bases, and 3 bases lay outside the gene matches. This CDR3 is 15 amino acids long. Per the germline V gene, CDR1 is SGDLS and CDR2 is YYNGEE. The CDR3, as DNA: TGTGCCAGCAGCGTAGGGACTAGCGGGATCTATGAGCAGTTCTTC. Its protein is CASSVGTSGIYEQFF.

This chain links TRBV15 with TRBJ1-4; no definite D call. With 0 bases removed from V and 8 bases from J, the gap between germline ends came to 7 bases. The germline CDR1 and CDR2 sequences are LNHNV and YYDKDF (reference sequence). CDR3 length: 13 amino acids. The CDR3 loop is CATSRDREEKLFF. The DNA of the CDR3 is TGTGCCACCAGCAGAGATCGGGAGGAAAAACTGTTTTTT.

This rearrangement joins TRBV5-1 to TRBJ2-5; possibly TRBD2 for D (5 bases). CDR1 and CDR2 (germline): SGHRS, YFSETQ. The CDR3 length is 13 residues. V gave up 3 bases and J gave up 1 base, with 7 bases separating them. The CDR3 DNA reads TGCGCCAGCAGCTCTAGCCTCCAAGAGACCCAGTACTTC. Encoded protein: CASSSSLQETQYF.

The chain recombines TRBV7-9 with TRBJ2-7, with a possible D match to TRBD1 (6 bases). The CDR3 totals 14 residues. V dropped 1 base and J dropped 4 bases, with 11 bases sitting between them. Germline assignment: CDR1 SEHNR and CDR2 FQNEAQ (reference sequence). The CDR3, as DNA: TGTGCCAGCAGCTTAGACAGGGATGGGTACGAGCAGTACTTC. It yields the protein CASSLDRDGYEQYF.

V and J are TRBV28 and TRBJ2-5; weak D call: TRBD2 (6 bases). The length of the CDR3 is 12 residues. Trimming stripped 7 bases from V and 4 bases from J, with 10 bases between. The germline gives CDR1 MDHEN, CDR2 SYDVKM. CDR3 coding DNA: TGTGCCAGCACCTCGGGGGTAGAGACCCAGTACTTC. Protein sequence: CASTSGVETQYF.

The J gene is TRBJ2-7, the V gene TRBV7-9; TRBD2 agrees at 10 bases. Germline V gene sequence: CDR1 SEHNR, CDR2 FQNEAQ (reference sequence). J was trimmed by 2 bases and V by 3 bases; bases with no gene match: 4. CDR3 size: 15 residues. In DNA, the CDR3 is TGTGCCAGCAGCTTCCCTAGCGGGAGCACCTACGAGCAGTACTTC. Translating gives CASSFPSGSTYEQYF.

This chain connects TRBV27 to TRBJ2-1; a weak D match, TRBD2 (5 bases). The CDR3 spans 13 residues. The V end lost 1 base, the J end lost 5 bases, and 6 bases lay between the germline ends. CDR1 is MNHEY, CDR2 SMNVEV, per germline (reference sequence). CDR3 nucleotides: TGTGCCAGCAGTTTATGGGGAGACAATGAGCAGTTCTTC. Amino acids: CASSLWGDNEQFF.

This clone came up once. J is TRBJ2-3 and V is TRBV2, with TRBD2 matching over 8 bases. The junction had 5 bases not matched to a gene; V was cut back by 4 bases and J by 5 bases. CDR1 SNHLY and CDR2 FYNNEI come from the germline V gene. This CDR3 region has 14 residues. CDR3 residues: CASSAGTSGDTQYF. The CDR3 bases are TGTGCCAGCAGTGCTGGGACTAGTGGAGATACGCAGTATTTT.

This clone has more than one count but fewer than ten. The V gene is TRBV5-1, the J gene TRBJ2-3; 9 bases map to TRBD1. The germline V gene encodes CDR1 SGHRS and CDR2 YFSETQ. Losses at the gene ends were 9 bases for V and 2 bases for J; bases not matched to a gene: 10. The CDR3 is 15 residues long. The CDR3 region is CATANRGQHTDTQYF. The CDR3 DNA reads as TGCGCCACCGCTAACAGGGGGCAGCACACAGATACGCAGTATTTT.

This sequence joins TRBV27 and TRBJ2-5, with 9 bases identical to TRBD1. The J call may be in error: the DNA end matches TRBJ2-7 better. The CDR3 spans 14 residues. CDR1 MNHEY and CDR2 SMNVEV come from the germline V gene (reference sequence). CDR3 in amino acids: CASSFRDRVYEQYF. Written as DNA, the CDR3 is TGTGCCAGCAGTTTCCGGGACAGGGTCTACGAGCAGTACTTC.

To note about this clone: This same CDR3 is encoded by further DNA sequences in the sample. This chain connects TRBV28 to TRBJ1-5, with 7 bases matching TRBD1. The CDR3 spans 13 residues. Germline-derived CDR1 and CDR2 are MDHEN and SYDVKM. V dropped 7 bases and J dropped 3; count of bases not matched to a gene: 3. The CDR3 DNA sequence: TGTGCCAGCAACGACAGGGACAATCAGCCCCAGCATTTT. Encoded protein: CASNDRDNQPQHF.

This chain links TRBV29-1 with TRBJ1-3, with D uncertain. The germline gives CDR1 SQVTM, CDR2 ANQGSEA. CDR3 length: 17 residues. The germline V and J ends were trimmed by 4 bases and 0 bases, with 19 bases remaining between them. CDR3 DNA sequence: TGCAGCGTTGCCCGGTCGAACTCTTACGGCTCTGGAAACACCATATATTTT. This translates into CSVARSNSYGSGNTIYF.

V is TRBV7-2 and J is TRBJ1-5; unclear D gene. The V gene's germline CDR1 is SGHTA and CDR2 FQGNSA. CDR3 length: 13 residues. V was cut by 5 bases and J by 10 bases, with 15 bases left in between. The CDR3 region has the DNA TGTGCCAGCAGCGCCTCCCTCCCAGGACCCCAGCATTTT. Its protein is CASSASLPGPQHF.

CDR3 in amino acids: CASSSLETSGMDEQFF. CDR3 in DNA: TGTGCCAGCTCGTCCCTCGAGACTAGCGGGATGGATGAGCAGTTCTTC. The rearrangement uses TRBV18 and TRBJ2-1; 11 bases are a match to TRBD2. CDR1 and CDR2 (germline): KGHSH, LQKENI. J lost 8 bases, V lost 6 bases, and 12 bases had no gene match. CDR3 size: 16 residues.

The chain is built from TRBV5-5 and TRBJ2-2; weak D call: TRBD2 (5 bases). The germline CDR1 and CDR2 sequences are SGHKS and YYEKEE (reference sequence). The germline V and J ends were trimmed by 4 bases and 8 bases, with 15 bases remaining between them. The CDR3 is 14 amino acids. CDR3 loop: CASSPRRSGGELFF. The CDR3 DNA is TGTGCCAGCAGCCCGAGAAGGAGCGGTGGGGAGCTGTTTTTT.

The rearrangement links TRBV7-9 to TRBJ2-5; 9 nucleotides agree with TRBD2. Germline CDR1 reads SEHNR; CDR2 reads FQNEAQ (reference sequence). This CDR3 has 16 amino acids. After removal of 5 bases from V and 4 bases from J, the junction contained 11 bases not matched to a gene. The CDR3 protein is CASSPGGSGRGETQYF. Written as DNA, the CDR3 is TGTGCCAGCAGCCCCGGTGGTAGCGGGAGAGGAGAGACCCAGTACTTC.

The rearrangement uses TRBV6-1 and TRBJ2-5; possibly TRBD2 for D (7 bases). Germline V gene sequence: CDR1 MNHNS, CDR2 SASEGT. The CDR3 runs to 14 residues. Trimming stripped 1 base from V and 5 bases from J, with 11 bases between. The CDR3 sequence is CASSEVGGVETQYF. CDR3 coding DNA: TGTGCCAGCAGTGAAGTAGGGGGGGTCGAGACCCAGTACTTC.

CDR3 sequence (DNA): TGTGCCAGCAGTATAATAGCGGGAGTGAGCACCGGGGAGCTGTTTTTT. Protein sequence: CASSIIAGVSTGELFF. The chain employs TRBV28 and TRBJ2-2, with 9 bases aligning to TRBD2. V dropped 5 bases and J dropped 4; count of bases not matched to a gene: 8. Per the germline V gene, CDR1 is MDHEN and CDR2 is SYDVKM. The CDR3 is made up of 16 amino acids.

The gene calls are TRBV4-2 and TRBJ2-2; D is perhaps TRBD2 (5 bases). This CDR3 contains 15 residues. Deletions cut 0 bases from V and 6 bases from J, with 11 bases between. CDR1 and CDR2 (germline): LGHNA, YNFKEQ. CDR3 region: CASSQDGERAGELFF. The CDR3, as DNA: TGTGCCAGCAGCCAAGACGGGGAGCGCGCCGGGGAGCTGTTTTTT.

This sequence joins TRBV7-8 and TRBJ1-1; D remains unclear. The germline V gene encodes CDR1 SGHVS and CDR2 FQNEAQ. The V end was cut by 1 base, the J end by 2 bases, with 17 bases between. This CDR3 has 17 amino acids. The CDR3: CASSLVISGGFNTEAFF. Here the CDR3 DNA reads TGTGCCAGCAGCTTAGTCATTAGTGGCGGGTTCAACACTGAAGCTTTCTTT.

The chain employs TRBV29-1 and TRBJ2-1; 8 bases agree with TRBD2. V was clipped by 6 bases and J by 2 bases; unmatched bases: 3. The CDR3 is made up of 13 amino acids. Germline CDR1 SQVTM, CDR2 ANQGSEA. The CDR3: CSVGTRTYNEQFF. DNA for the CDR3: TGCAGCGTCGGGACTAGGACCTACAATGAGCAGTTCTTC.

The chain links TRBV4-3 to TRBJ1-1; a weak D match, TRBD1 (6 bases). The germline CDR1 and CDR2 sequences are LGHNA and YSLEER. V was clipped by 2 bases and J by 4 bases, with 14 bases between them. The CDR3 runs 15 residues. This chain's CDR3 is CASSQRYRDPTEAFF. The DNA for the CDR3 is TGCGCCAGCAGCCAAAGATACAGGGATCCCACTGAAGCTTTCTTT.

This clone was observed a handful of times. The chain uses TRBV6-6 and TRBJ1-2; 7 nucleotides match TRBD1. The CDR3 totals 13 residues. CDR1 MNHNY and CDR2 SVGAGI come from the germline V gene (reference sequence). Trimming cost V 5 bases and J 0 bases; bases outside gene matches: 0. In DNA form, the CDR3 reads TGTGCCAGCAGTGACAGGGCTAACTATGGCTACACCTTC. As protein: CASSDRANYGYTF.

This rearrangement joins TRBV5-1 to TRBJ2-7; D is undetermined. CDR1 is SGHRS, CDR2 YFSETQ, per germline. The CDR3 totals 17 residues. Trimming stripped 2 bases from V and 2 bases from J, with 20 bases between. CDR3 sequence reads: CASSFMGSREITYEQYF. CDR3 nucleotide sequence: TGCGCCAGCAGCTTTATGGGCAGTCGAGAGATCACCTACGAGCAGTACTTC.

The table lists this clone with a few counts. V gene TRBV14 combines with J gene TRBJ2-1; 11 bases agree with TRBD2. Germline V gene data show CDR1 as SGHDN and CDR2 as FVKESK. V trimming: 1 base; J trimming: 1 base; junction bases outside the gene matches: 9. The CDR3 sequence is 19 residues long. CDR3 sequence reads: CASSQGGGTSGSSYNEQFF. CDR3 nucleotide sequence: TGTGCCAGCAGCCAAGGAGGGGGGACTAGCGGTTCTTCCTACAATGAGCAGTTCTTC.

As DNA, the CDR3 is TGTGCCAGCAGCTGGGGACTAGCGGGAGGGAACACAGATACGCAGTATTTT. Its protein is CASSWGLAGGNTDTQYF. The rearrangement uses TRBV7-2 and TRBJ2-3; 16 nucleotides align to TRBD2. This CDR3 comprises 17 residues. Germline CDR1 is SGHTA and CDR2 is FQGNSA. Trimming removed 4 bases from V and 2 bases from J; junction bases left unmatched: 3.